The text below deals with one TCR beta chain. Its antigen is still unknown. The test was conducted at deep level. The material for each subset, its genomic DNA, was split evenly across several immunoSEQ plates. The method was immunoSEQ multiplex PCR; TCRdb's version includes in-frame clones alone and lacks a portion of them. The repertoire holds 2.3 million or so clones, approximately 93% seen once, with 0.39% in the top ten. The entry originates in a study of shared clonotypes between healthy human individuals. Notes on the study in general: The generation probabilities recorded for non-shared clonotypes fell below those of clonotypes shared by all four donors. Large sequencing depth failed to make sorted-subset sequencing complete, rarefaction showed.

Trimming pared 3 bases from V and 4 bases from J, leaving 13 bases between. Germline V gives CDR1 SGHRS, CDR2 YFSETQ. This CDR3 region has 15 residues. This clonotype was obtained from a young man in good health. Some clones in this sample may be carry-over from other donors' samples. The genes are TRBV5-1 and TRBJ1-4, with D perhaps TRBD1 (6 bases). The sample was naive CD4+ T cells from PBMCs. The sample's subset: CD45RA+ positively selected. In nucleotides, the CDR3 is TGCGCCAGCAGCTCGACAAGGGGGGGTAATGAAAAACTGTTTTTT. Translated, it gives CASSSTRGGNEKLFF.